Listed here is a single T cell receptor (beta chain). As yet, its antigen is unknown. The data were obtained in a study of vaccination and CD4 T cells after COVID-19. Treatment defined: approximately nine-day PBMC culture with coronavirus spike peptide pools or control peptides (ViraFEST assay). CDR1 SNHLY and CDR2 FYNNEI come from the germline V gene. Trimming pared 6 bases from V and 5 bases from J, leaving 13 bases between. There are 14 residues in the CDR3. Cultured CD4+ T-cell DNA underwent Oncomine TCR Beta short-read sequencing. One entry per CDR3 protein, called by TCRdb with MiXCR from the PCR reads. This sample has 20,000 to 25,000 distinct CDR3 sequences; about half occur once, and the top ten carry roughly 9%.

Material for sequencing was CD4+ T cells from blood, cultured in vitro. The TCR was taken from a human donor who had recovered from COVID-19. The chain employs TRBV2 and TRBJ2-2, with D perhaps matching TRBD2 (6 bases). The CDR3 sequence: CASRRDSYTGELFF. The DNA for the CDR3 is TGTGCCAGCAGGCGGGACTCATATACCGGGGAGCTGTTTTTT.